This is a list of T cell receptor beta chains from one sample in a study of preoperative IRX-2 immunotherapy in early breast cancer. Clones were read by immunoSEQ multiplex PCR, and TCRdb kept only the in-frame ones, dropping some. Among approximately 30,000 clones, about nine tenths were seen once, and the ten largest hold 1.6%. The sequences come from tumor tissue, collected after IRX-2 immunotherapy. These receptors were taken from a human donor with breast cancer. Both conserved end residues are part of each CDR3. The D gene is left open where the match is weak. Clone sizes are given selectively: once, few, many, or a class where the clone is expanded.

J gene | V gene | clone size | D gene | CDR3 protein | CDR3 DNA
TRBJ1-3 | TRBV7-5 | once | NA | CASSLFARGLGNTIYF | TGTGCCAGCAGCTTATTTGCCAGGGGGCTCGGAAACACCATATATTTT
TRBJ1-4 | TRBV15 | once | NA | CATSSPGEAFNEKLFF | TGTGCCACCAGCAGCCCAGGAGAGGCCTTTAATGAAAAACTGTTTTTT
TRBJ2-7 | TRBV9 | NA | TRBD2 | CASRLAGVEQYF | TGTGCCAGCAGACTAGCGGGAGTCGAGCAGTACTTC
TRBJ1-6 | TRBV12-5 | NA | NA | CASGKESINSPLHF | TGTGCTAGTGGGAAGGAAAGTATAAATTCACCCCTCCACTTT
TRBJ1-3 | TRBV19 | NA | NA | CASSDLRGNSGNTIYF | TGTGCCAGTAGCGATTTGAGGGGGAACTCTGGAAACACCATATATTTT
TRBJ2-2 | TRBV7-7 | NA | TRBD1 | CASSPNRGRTGELFF | TGTGCCAGCAGCCCAAACAGGGGGCGCACCGGGGAGCTGTTTTTT
TRBJ1-3 | TRBV28 | NA | NA | CASSSSGSGNTIYF | TGTGCCAGCAGTTCCTCGGGGTCTGGAAACACCATATATTTT
TRBJ1-3 | TRBV12-5 | NA | TRBD1 | CASGLVGQGPLTGNTIYF | TGTGCTAGTGGTTTGGTAGGACAGGGGCCTCTAACTGGAAACACCATATATTTT
TRBJ2-3 | TRBV14 | NA | NA | CASSPRWIADPYSTDTQYF | TGTGCCAGCAGCCCAAGATGGATTGCGGACCCCTATAGCACAGATACGCAGTATTTT
TRBJ1-4 | TRBV11-3 | once | TRBD1 | CASSPVGTGLNEKLFF | TGTGCCAGCAGCCCTGTTGGGACAGGTCTCAATGAAAAACTGTTTTTT
TRBJ2-1 | TRBV6-8 | NA | NA | CASSYDLARNEQFF | TGTGCCAGCAGTTACGATTTAGCGCGCAATGAGCAGTTCTTC
TRBJ1-4 | TRBV11-3 | NA | TRBD1 | CASSLQGGVNEKLFF | TGTGCCAGCAGCCTACAGGGGGGAGTCAATGAAAAACTGTTTTTT
TRBJ2-5 | TRBV15 | few | NA | CATSRDQGAQETQYF | TGTGCCACCAGCAGAGACCAAGGAGCACAGGAGACCCAGTACTTC
TRBJ1-1 | TRBV12-5 | NA | NA | CANSYGGGNTEAFF | TGTGCCAACAGCTACGGTGGGGGAAACACTGAAGCTTTCTTT
TRBJ2-3 | TRBV7-1 | NA | NA | CASSLGQVDTQYF | TGTGCCAGCAGCTTAGGGCAGGTAGATACGCAGTATTTT
TRBJ2-3 | TRBV5-1 | NA | TRBD2 | CASSLASSGGGTDTQYF | TGCGCCAGCAGCTTGGCGTCTAGCGGGGGGGGCACAGATACGCAGTATTTT
TRBJ2-3 | TRBV6-8 | NA | TRBD1 | CASSYSGQGAPDTQYF | TGTGCCAGCAGTTACTCAGGACAGGGGGCTCCAGATACGCAGTATTTT
TRBJ1-1 | TRBV30 | NA | NA | CAWSVVGGTEAFF | TGTGCCTGGAGTGTAGTGGGGGGCACTGAAGCTTTCTTT
TRBJ2-3 | TRBV12-5 | once | TRBD2 | CASAPPSGSRADTQYF | TGTGCTAGTGCCCCCCCGAGCGGGAGTCGAGCAGATACGCAGTATTTT
TRBJ1-2 | TRBV18 | NA | NA | CASSPGRNYGYTF | TGTGCCAGCTCACCAGGCAGGAACTATGGCTACACCTTC
TRBJ2-2 | TRBV19 | NA | TRBD1 | CANSDRDRVTGELFF | TGTGCCAATAGTGACCGGGACAGGGTTACCGGGGAGCTGTTTTTT
TRBJ1-2 | TRBV6-7 | NA | TRBD1 | CASRTVRDSTLKGYTF | TGTGCCAGCAGGACAGTCCGGGACAGTACCCTTAAGGGCTACACCTTC
TRBJ2-1 | TRBV11-3 | NA | NA | CASSRQGSSYNEQFF | TGTGCCAGCAGCCGCCAGGGGAGCTCCTACAATGAGCAGTTCTTC
TRBJ2-2 | TRBV5-1 | NA | NA | CASSLRQSANTGELFF | TGCGCCAGCAGCTTGAGGCAGAGCGCGAACACCGGGGAGCTGTTTTTT
TRBJ2-3 | TRBV29-1 | NA | NA | CSVPPGGGTDTQYF | TGCAGCGTTCCCCCCGGTGGGGGCACAGATACGCAGTATTTT
TRBJ2-1 | TRBV30 | once | NA | CAWSPLHMGDNEQFF | TGTGCCTGGAGCCCCCTCCACATGGGGGATAATGAGCAGTTCTTC
TRBJ1-6 | TRBV28 | NA | NA | CASSFPGLTGPPLHF | TGTGCCAGCAGTTTTCCGGGTCTCACTGGGCCACCCCTCCACTTT
TRBJ1-4 | TRBV11-3 | NA | NA | CASSPSRGASEKLFF | TGTGCCAGCAGCCCTTCCCGCGGGGCTAGCGAAAAACTGTTTTTT
TRBJ2-2 | TRBV11-3 | few | NA | CASGKRVTGPTGELFF | TGTGCCAGCGGGAAACGGGTGACAGGACCCACCGGGGAGCTGTTTTTT
TRBJ2-5 | TRBV5-1 | NA | NA | CASSPSTGTTQETQYF | TGCGCCAGCAGCCCATCAACCGGGACGACGCAAGAGACCCAGTACTTC
TRBJ1-3 | TRBV7-7 | NA | TRBD1 | CVSSFGQGGNTIYF | TGTGTCAGCAGCTTCGGACAGGGCGGAAACACCATATATTTT
TRBJ2-1 | TRBV6-8 | NA | TRBD2 | CASRGLAGHATYNEQFF | TGTGCCAGCAGGGGACTAGCGGGGCACGCTACCTACAATGAGCAGTTCTTC
TRBJ2-3 | TRBV18 | once | TRBD1 | CASSFGTGTDTQYF | TGTGCCAGCTCCTTCGGGACAGGGACAGATACGCAGTATTTT
TRBJ1-2 | TRBV12-2 | NA | NA | CATRGSPWTNYGYTF | TGTGCCACCCGGGGGTCCCCTTGGACTAACTATGGCTACACCTTC
TRBJ1-1 | TRBV6-8 | NA | TRBD1 | CASSDGTGYYRNTEAFF | TGTGCCAGCAGTGACGGGACAGGGTATTATCGGAACACTGAAGCTTTCTTT
TRBJ1-3 | TRBV30 | NA | NA | CAWSTGTSGNTIYF | TGTGCCTGGTCAACAGGTACCTCTGGAAACACCATATATTTT
TRBJ1-4 | TRBV19 | NA | NA | CASIRIDGEKLFF | TGTGCCAGTATTAGGATAGATGGCGAAAAACTGTTTTTT
TRBJ2-2 | TRBV5-1 | NA | TRBD2 | CASSLAPSGSSSTGELFF | TGCGCCAGCAGCTTGGCCCCTAGCGGGAGTTCTAGCACCGGGGAGCTGTTTTTT
TRBJ2-1 | TRBV22-1 | once | NA | CASSSSGGGYNEQFF | TGTGCCAGCAGCTCCAGCGGTGGGGGCTACAATGAGCAGTTCTTC
TRBJ1-3 | TRBV15 | NA | TRBD1 | CATSRYRTGGNTIYF | TGTGCCACCAGCAGATACCGGACAGGGGGAAACACCATATATTTT
TRBJ1-2 | TRBV28 | NA | NA | CASSLDGWGYTF | TGTGCCAGCAGTTTGGATGGGTGGGGCTACACCTTC
TRBJ2-5 | TRBV18 | NA | TRBD1 | CASSPPGGTGKETQYF | TGTGCCAGCTCACCACCAGGAGGGACAGGGAAGGAGACCCAGTACTTC
TRBJ2-1 | TRBV30 | NA | TRBD2 | CAWSVGGGPFPNNEQFF | TGTGCCTGGAGTGTGGGGGGAGGGCCTTTTCCCAACAATGAGCAGTTCTTC
TRBJ2-7 | TRBV11-3 | once | TRBD1 | CASSTFGLGTGLNYEQYF | TGTGCCAGCAGCACGTTCGGTCTCGGGACAGGGTTAAACTACGAGCAGTACTTC
TRBJ1-2 | TRBV6-4 | NA | NA | CASSAVYGYTF | TGTGCCAGCAGTGCCGTCTATGGCTACACCTTC
TRBJ2-3 | TRBV19 | NA | NA | CASSIGQGGVSTDTQYF | TGTGCCAGTAGTATAGGGCAGGGGGGAGTTAGCACAGATACGCAGTATTTT
TRBJ1-1 | TRBV7-1 | once | TRBD1 | CASSLRTGENTEAFF | TGTGCCAGCAGCCTCCGGACAGGGGAGAACACTGAAGCTTTCTTT
TRBJ2-1 | TRBV11-3 | NA | TRBD2 | CASSSRAGGAEQFF | TGTGCCAGCAGCTCAAGAGCGGGGGGGGCTGAGCAGTTCTTC
TRBJ2-7 | TRBV6-8 | NA | NA | CASSYGNYEQYF | TGTGCCAGCAGTTACGGGAACTACGAGCAGTACTTC
TRBJ2-1 | TRBV19 | NA | TRBD2 | CASSIEGLAKANEQFF | TGTGCCAGTAGTATAGAAGGACTAGCAAAGGCCAATGAGCAGTTCTTC
TRBJ2-3 | TRBV6-8 | NA | NA | CATSPGLGADTQYF | TGTGCCACCTCCCCGGGCCTTGGGGCAGATACGCAGTATTTT
TRBJ2-1 | TRBV6-8 | NA | TRBD2 | CASSVREYYNEQFF | TGTGCCAGCAGTGTGCGGGAGTACTACAATGAGCAGTTCTTC